These T cell receptor beta chains were read from a single sample in a study of cytomegalovirus exposure and HLA in healthy donors. The assay was immunoSEQ multiplex PCR, and TCRdb's table has in-frame clones only and misses some. This table holds approximately 160,000 clones, roughly 84% found once. Sequenced input: PBMCs. All receptors come from a man younger than 40 in good health and CMV-seropositive. Both conserved end residues are part of each CDR3. The D gene is left open where the match is weak.

cdr3_length	v_call	j_call	d_call	cdr3_aa
14	TRBV6-6	TRBJ1-5	.	CASSPTATNQPQHF
18	TRBV28	TRBJ1-1	.	CASSSPPGGQGNRGEAFF
18	TRBV28	TRBJ2-1	.	CASSWGRPTGKVYNEQFF
17	TRBV11-2	TRBJ2-2	.	CASSPLRLAANTGELFF
14	TRBV19	TRBJ2-1	.	CASTPQGLYYEQFF
13	TRBV29-1	TRBJ2-2	TRBD2	CSVEGGLTGELFF
15	TRBV9	TRBJ2-5	TRBD2	CASSVDMGREETQYF
13	TRBV29-1	TRBJ2-1	TRBD2	CSVRLAGDSEQFF
13	TRBV11-2	TRBJ2-7	.	CASSFDEGGEQYF
13	TRBV29-1	TRBJ1-1	.	CSSVGVLNTEAFF
14	TRBV6-4	TRBJ2-3	TRBD2	CASSLAGAPDTQYF
16	TRBV9	TRBJ1-2	TRBD1	CASSKGRDRVNYGYTF
15	TRBV28	TRBJ1-1	.	CASSFWVGGDTEAFF
13	TRBV7-9	TRBJ1-1	.	CASSSIGDTEAFF
12	TRBV14	TRBJ1-5	.	CASSRRNQPQHF
12	TRBV19	TRBJ2-7	TRBD1	CATSGQGYEQYF
17	TRBV5-1	TRBJ2-3	TRBD2	CASRAGTSGKAHDTQYF
13	TRBV6-5	TRBJ2-2	.	CASSYSIAGELFF
15	TRBV7-2	TRBJ2-1	.	CASSPAALDYNEQFF
14	TRBV5-1	TRBJ1-1	TRBD1	CASSVQGARTEAFF